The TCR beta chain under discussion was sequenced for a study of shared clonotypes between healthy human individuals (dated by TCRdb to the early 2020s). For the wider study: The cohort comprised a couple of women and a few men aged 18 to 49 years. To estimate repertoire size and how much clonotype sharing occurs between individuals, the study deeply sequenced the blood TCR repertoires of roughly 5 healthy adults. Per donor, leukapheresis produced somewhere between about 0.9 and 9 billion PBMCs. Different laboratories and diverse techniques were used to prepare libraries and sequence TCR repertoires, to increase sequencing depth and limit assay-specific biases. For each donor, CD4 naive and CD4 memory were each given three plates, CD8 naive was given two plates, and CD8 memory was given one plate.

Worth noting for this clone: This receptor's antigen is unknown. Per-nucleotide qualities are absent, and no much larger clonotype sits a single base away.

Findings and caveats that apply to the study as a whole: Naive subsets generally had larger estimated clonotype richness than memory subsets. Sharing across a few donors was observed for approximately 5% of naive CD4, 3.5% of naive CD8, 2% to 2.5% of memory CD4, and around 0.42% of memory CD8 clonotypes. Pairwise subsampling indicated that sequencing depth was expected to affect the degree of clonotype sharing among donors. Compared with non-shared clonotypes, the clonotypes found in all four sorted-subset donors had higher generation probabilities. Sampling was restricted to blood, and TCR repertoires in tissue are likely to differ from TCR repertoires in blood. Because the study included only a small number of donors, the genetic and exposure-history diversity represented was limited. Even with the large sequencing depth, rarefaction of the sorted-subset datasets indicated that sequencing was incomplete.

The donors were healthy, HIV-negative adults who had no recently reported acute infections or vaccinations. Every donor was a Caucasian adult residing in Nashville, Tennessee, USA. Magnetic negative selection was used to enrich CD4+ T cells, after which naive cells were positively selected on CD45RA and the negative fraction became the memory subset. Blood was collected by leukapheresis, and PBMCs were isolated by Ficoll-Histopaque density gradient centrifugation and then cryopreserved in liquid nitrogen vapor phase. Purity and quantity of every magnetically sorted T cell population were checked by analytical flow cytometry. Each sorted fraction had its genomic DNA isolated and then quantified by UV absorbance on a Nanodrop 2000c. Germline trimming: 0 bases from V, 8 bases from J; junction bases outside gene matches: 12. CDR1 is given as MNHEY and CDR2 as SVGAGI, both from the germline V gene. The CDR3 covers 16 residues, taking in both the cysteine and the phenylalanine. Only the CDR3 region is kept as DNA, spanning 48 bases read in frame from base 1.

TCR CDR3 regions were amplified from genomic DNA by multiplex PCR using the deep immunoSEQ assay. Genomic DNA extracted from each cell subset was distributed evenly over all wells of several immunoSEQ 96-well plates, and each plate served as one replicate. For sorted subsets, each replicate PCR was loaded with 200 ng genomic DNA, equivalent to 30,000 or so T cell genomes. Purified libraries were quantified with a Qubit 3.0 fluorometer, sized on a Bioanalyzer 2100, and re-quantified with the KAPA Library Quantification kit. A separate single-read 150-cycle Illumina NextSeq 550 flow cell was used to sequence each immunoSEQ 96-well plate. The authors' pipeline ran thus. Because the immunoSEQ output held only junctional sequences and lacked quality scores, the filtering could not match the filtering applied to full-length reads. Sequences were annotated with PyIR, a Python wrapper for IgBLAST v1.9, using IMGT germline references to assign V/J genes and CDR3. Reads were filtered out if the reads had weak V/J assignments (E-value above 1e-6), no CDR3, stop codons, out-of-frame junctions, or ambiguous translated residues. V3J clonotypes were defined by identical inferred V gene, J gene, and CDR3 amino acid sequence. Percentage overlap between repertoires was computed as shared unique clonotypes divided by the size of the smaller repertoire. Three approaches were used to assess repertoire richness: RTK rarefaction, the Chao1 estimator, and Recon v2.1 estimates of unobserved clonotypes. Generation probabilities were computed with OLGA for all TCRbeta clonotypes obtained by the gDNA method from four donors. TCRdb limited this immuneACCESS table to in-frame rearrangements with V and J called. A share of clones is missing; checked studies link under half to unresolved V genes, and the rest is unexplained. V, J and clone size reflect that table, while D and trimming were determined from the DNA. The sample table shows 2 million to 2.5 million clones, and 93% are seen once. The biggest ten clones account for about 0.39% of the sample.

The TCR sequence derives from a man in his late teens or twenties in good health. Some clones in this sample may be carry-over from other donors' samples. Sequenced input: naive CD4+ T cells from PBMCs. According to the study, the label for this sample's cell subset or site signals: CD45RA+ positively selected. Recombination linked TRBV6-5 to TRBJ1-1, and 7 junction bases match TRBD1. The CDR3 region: CASSYSRGQNKIEAFF. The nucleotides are TGTGCCAGCAGTTACTCTAGGGGACAGAATAAAATAGAAGCTTTCTTT.